This TCR delta chain comes out of a study of gamma-delta chains in newborns, infants, children. Whole-study context: Microbial exposure reportedly drives polyclonal innate γδ T cell expansion after birth.

Germline V gives CDR1 GEAIGNYY, CDR2 EKD. V lost 0 bases, J lost 4 bases, and 13 bases stayed unmatched. The CDR3 has 20 amino acids. Comments on this clone: With a far larger clone one base away, a read error is the likely cause. The sample carries other DNA sequences with the same CDR3.

TCRdb re-processed the reads using CATT. The sample lists around 4,500 delta-chain clones; 2.1% were seen once. Sequencing input: blood. The V and J genes are TRDV2 and TRDJ3; TRDD3 agrees at 8 bases. The source of this sequence is a child who was a newborn, infant or young child, either healthy, febrile or measles-vaccinated (not recorded which). CDR3 residues: CACDTGTGGYTAWDTRQMFF. The CDR3 DNA reads TGTGCCTGTGACACCGGTACTGGGGGGTACACGGCTTGGGACACCCGACAGATGTTTTTC.